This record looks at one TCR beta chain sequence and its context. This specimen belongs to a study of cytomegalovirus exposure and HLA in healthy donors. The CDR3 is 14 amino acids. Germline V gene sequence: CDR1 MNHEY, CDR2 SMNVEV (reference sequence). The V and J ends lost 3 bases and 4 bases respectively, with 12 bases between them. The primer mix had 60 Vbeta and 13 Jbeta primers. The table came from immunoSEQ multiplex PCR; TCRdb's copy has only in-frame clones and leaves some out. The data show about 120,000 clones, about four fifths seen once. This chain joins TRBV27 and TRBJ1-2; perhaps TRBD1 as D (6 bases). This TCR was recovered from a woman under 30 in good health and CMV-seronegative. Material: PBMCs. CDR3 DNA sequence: TGTGCCAGCAGTTTGACCCAGGGGCTCTATGGCTACACCTTC. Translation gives CASSLTQGLYGYTF.